Each of the 25 T cell receptor beta chains below was sequenced from the same sample in a study of blood T cell repertoires in COVID-19. Data came from immunoSEQ multiplex PCR; TCRdb stores just in-frame clones and leaves some out. The repertoire holds more than 100,000 clones, with approximately 84% as singletons. Material for sequencing was peripheral blood. The receptors derive from a human donor in a cohort sampled during active or convalescent COVID-19.

The V call is TRBV7-9, the J call TRBJ1-2; unclear D gene. CDR3 length equals 13 residues. Between the trimmed V and J ends, which lost 3 bases and 8 bases, there was a span of 13 bases. CDR1 and CDR2 (germline): SEHNR, FQNEAQ (reference sequence). The CDR3 region has the DNA TGTGCCAGCAGCTTGGAGTGGACGGGGGGCTACACCTTC. Protein sequence: CASSLEWTGGYTF.

The rearrangement joins TRBV7-2 to TRBJ2-7; 8 bases map to TRBD2. Germline V gives CDR1 SGHTA, CDR2 FQGNSA. With 4 bases clipped from V and 0 bases from J, the junction kept 5 bases outside the gene matches. The length of the CDR3 is 15 residues. The CDR3 loop reads CASSSRAGDSYEQYF. CDR3 bases: TGTGCCAGCAGCTCTAGAGCGGGGGACTCCTACGAGCAGTACTTC.

The rearrangement uses TRBV11-3 and TRBJ1-1; possibly TRBD1 for D (5 bases). This CDR3 is 12 amino acids long. In germline, CDR1 is SGHNT, CDR2 YENEEA. Trimming shortened V by 5 bases and J by 14 bases, and 18 bases separated the two germline ends. The CDR3 DNA follows: TGTGCCAGCAGCACCACTGACAGTCGGCGGTTCTTT. Encoded protein: CASSTTDSRRFF.

In its sample, this clone was seen once. The chain couples TRBV24-1 to TRBJ2-3, with a possible D match to TRBD2 (7 bases). The ends were cut back, 1 base at V and 8 bases at J, with 15 bases in the middle. CDR1 is KGHDR and CDR2 is SFDVKD in the germline V gene. The CDR3 extends over 15 amino acids. The CDR3 protein is CATSDLTGEGVTQYF. CDR3 sequence (DNA): TGTGCCACCAGTGATTTAACGGGGGAGGGGGTTACGCAGTATTTT.

There are a few counts of this clone. The chain uses TRBV19 and TRBJ1-4; 7 bases align to TRBD1. CDR3 size: 18 residues. V shed 4 bases, J shed 5 bases, and the junction held 16 bases outside the gene matches. Germline V gives CDR1 LNHDA, CDR2 SQIVND (reference sequence). CDR3: CASSTRLVGQVQNEKLFF. The DNA of the CDR3 is TGTGCCAGTAGTACCCGCCTGGTCGGACAGGTCCAGAATGAAAAACTGTTTTTT. Full variable domain (rest looked up from reference TRBV19 and TRBJ1-4): DGGITQSPKYLFRKEGQNVTLSCEQNLNHDAMYWYRQDPGQGLRLIYYSQIVNDFQKGDIAEGYSVSREKKESFPLTVTSAQKNPTAFYLCASSTRLVGQVQNEKLFFGSGTQLSVL.

This sequence joins TRBV6-5 and TRBJ2-5; possible D gene TRBD2, 5 bases. CDR3 size: 16 residues. V was pared by 2 bases and J by 2 bases, with 15 bases between. Germline CDR1 MNHEY, CDR2 SVGAGI. For the CDR3, the DNA is TGTGCCAGCAGTTACCCTACCCCCAGCGGTCAAGAGACCCAGTACTTC. Amino acids: CASSYPTPSGQETQYF.

The chain combines TRBV7-9 with TRBJ2-5; 9 nucleotides align to TRBD1. There are 17 residues in the CDR3. V shed 4 bases and J 5 bases; nucleotides not matched to a gene: 14. Germline CDR1 and CDR2: SEHNR and FQNEAQ (reference sequence). As DNA, the CDR3 is TGTGCCAGCAGCTCACAAACCACAGGGGGCCATGCCGAGACCCAGTACTTC. Protein sequence: CASSSQTTGGHAETQYF.

The chain employs TRBV10-3 and TRBJ2-1; a possible D gene is TRBD2 (6 bases). V was clipped by 3 bases and J by 8 bases, with 17 bases between them. The CDR3 is 15 amino acids. Germline loops: CDR1 ENHRY, CDR2 SYGVKD. The DNA of the CDR3 is TGTGCCATCAGTGATCGTGGACCTAGCGTGGATGAGCAGTTCTTC. Amino acids: CAISDRGPSVDEQFF.

The CDR3 here is CASSLGLRGDTDTQYF. The CDR3 DNA reads TGTGCCAGCAGCTTAGGATTGCGGGGGGACACAGATACGCAGTATTTT. The chain is built from TRBV11-3 and TRBJ2-3; 8 bases are shared with TRBD2. The ends lost 1 base at V and 2 bases at J; junction bases unmatched: 5. Germline V CDR1 and CDR2: SGHNT, YENEEA. The CDR3 has 16 amino acids.

V usage is TRBV5-1 and J usage is TRBJ2-1, with a possible D match to TRBD2 (6 bases). The germline V gene has CDR1 SGHRS and CDR2 YFSETQ. The V end was cut by 0 bases, the J end by 6 bases, with 13 bases between. The CDR3 extends over 15 amino acids. The CDR3 loop reads CASSLAEAGSNEQFF. CDR3 nucleotide sequence: TGCGCCAGCAGCTTGGCCGAAGCCGGGAGCAATGAGCAGTTCTTC.

The chain recombines TRBV5-1 with TRBJ1-4, with 7 bases identical to TRBD1. Losses at the gene ends were 4 bases for V and 8 bases for J; bases not matched to a gene: 8. The CDR3 extends over 14 amino acids. The germline gives CDR1 SGHRS, CDR2 YFSETQ. The CDR3 protein is CASSLQGQHEKLFF. CDR3 coding DNA: TGCGCCAGCAGCCTTCAGGGACAGCACGAAAAACTGTTTTTT. The full variable domain, completed using reference TRBV5-1 and TRBJ1-4, is KAGVTQTPRYLIKTRGQQVTLSCSPISGHRSVSWYQQTPGQGLQFLFEYFSETQRNKGNFPGRFSGRQFSNSRSEMNVSTLELGDSALYLCASSLQGQHEKLFFGSGTQLSVL.

This chain connects TRBV30 to TRBJ2-6, with 9 bases fitting TRBD1. Germline V lookup: CDR1 GTSNPN, CDR2 SVGIG (reference sequence). The V segment lost 4 bases and the J segment 2 bases; nucleotides outside the gene matches: 6. This CDR3 comprises 16 residues. The CDR3 nucleotides are TGTGCCTGGAAAAAACAGGGGGCTACTGGGGCCAACGTCCTGACTTTC. Amino acid sequence: CAWKKQGATGANVLTF.

This clone was observed once. V and J are TRBV7-2 and TRBJ2-1, with TRBD2 matching 8 bases. J gave up 4 bases and V 1 base, and 6 bases lay outside the gene matches. Germline V gene lookup returns CDR1 SGHTA and CDR2 FQGNSA. The CDR3 runs 16 residues. This chain's CDR3 is CASSLVGGGLYNEQFF. The CDR3 nucleotides are TGTGCCAGCAGCTTAGTAGGCGGGGGGCTTTACAATGAGCAGTTCTTC.

This sequence joins TRBV6-1 and TRBJ2-7; 9 bases are shared with TRBD1. This CDR3 has 17 residues. The germline CDR1 and CDR2 sequences are MNHNS and SASEGT. V lost 1 base, J lost 1 base, and 8 bases stayed unmatched. The CDR3 loop is CASSEGITGGPSYEQYF. In DNA form, the CDR3 reads TGTGCCAGCAGTGAAGGGATTACAGGGGGCCCGTCCTACGAGCAGTACTTC.

This clone occurred once. As DNA, the CDR3 is TGTGCCAGCTCACCCCGACAGATTTTTCAGCCCCAGCATTTT. Translated: CASSPRQIFQPQHF. The V and J genes are TRBV18 and TRBJ1-5; maybe TRBD1 (5 bases). The germline V and J ends were trimmed by 3 bases and 6 bases, with 12 bases remaining between them. There are 14 residues in the CDR3. Germline-derived CDR1 and CDR2 are KGHSH and LQKENI.

The J gene is TRBJ1-1, the V gene TRBV5-1; 9 nucleotides agree with TRBD1. Germline V gives CDR1 SGHRS, CDR2 YFSETQ. After removal of 4 bases from V and 10 bases from J, the junction contained 14 bases not matched to a gene. The CDR3 has 15 residues. The DNA for the CDR3 is TGCGCCAGCAGCAAGGTCCTAACAGGGGGCGCGGGAGCTTTCTTT. Translating gives CASSKVLTGGAGAFF.

The rearrangement joins TRBV5-1 to TRBJ2-7; D call uncertain. Trimming pared 2 bases from V and 0 bases from J, leaving 6 bases between. This CDR3 contains 13 residues. Germline assignment: CDR1 SGHRS and CDR2 YFSETQ. CDR3 bases: TGCGCCAGCAGCTTTCGGGTCTCCTACGAGCAGTACTTC. It encodes CASSFRVSYEQYF.

This chain uses TRBV6-6 with TRBJ1-1; no firm D call. Trimming removed 7 bases from V and 4 bases from J, with 13 bases in between. Germline loops: CDR1 MNHNY, CDR2 SVGAGI (reference sequence). The CDR3 runs 13 residues. CDR3 residues: CASTGPGSTEAFF. CDR3 DNA: TGTGCCAGCACCGGACCGGGGAGCACTGAAGCTTTCTTT.

The CDR3 region has the DNA TGCGCCAGCAGTCGGGGGGGACAGAACACTGAAGCTTTCTTT. Translated: CASSRGGQNTEAFF. The chain employs TRBV23-1 and TRBJ1-1; tentatively, D is TRBD1 (6 bases). TRBV23-1 is flagged as an ORF with uncertain function. Trimming cost V 4 bases and J 1 base, with 10 bases left between them. This CDR3 spans 14 amino acids.

This clone was observed a single time. This chain links TRBV3-1 (or the pseudogene TRBV3-2) with TRBJ1-2; perhaps TRBD1 as D (6 bases). This CDR3 comprises 14 residues. Germline V gene lookup returns CDR1 LGHDT and CDR2 YNNKEL (reference sequence). V was clipped by 0 bases and J by 8 bases, with 13 bases between them. CDR3 protein: CASSQDWKGQGYTF. In nucleotides, the CDR3 is TGTGCCAGCAGCCAAGATTGGAAAGGACAGGGCTACACCTTC.

In its sample, this clone was seen once. This chain joins TRBV5-1 and TRBJ2-4; 8 bases line up with TRBD1. Trimming removed 4 bases from V and 7 bases from J; junction bases left unmatched: 7. CDR3 length: 14 amino acids. Germline V lookup: CDR1 SGHRS, CDR2 YFSETQ. This CDR3 reads CASSPDRAGNIQYF. The CDR3 DNA reads as TGCGCCAGCAGCCCGGACAGGGCCGGGAACATTCAGTACTTC.

The V call is TRBV24-1, the J call TRBJ2-3; the D is unclear. The length of the CDR3 is 13 residues. V was shortened by 5 bases and J by 6 bases, with 11 bases between the two germline ends. Germline V gene lookup returns CDR1 KGHDR and CDR2 SFDVKD. CDR3 residues: CATSGRPADTQYF. The CDR3 DNA reads as TGTGCCACCAGTGGTAGGCCAGCGGATACGCAGTATTTT.

The rearrangement uses TRBV5-4 and TRBJ1-1; TRBD1 matches at 7 bases. Germline lookup yields CDR1 SGHNT and CDR2 YYREEE (reference sequence). J gave up 1 base and V 3 bases, and 3 bases lay outside the gene matches. This CDR3 contains 14 residues. The CDR3, as DNA: TGTGCCAGCAGCTGGGACAGCCAGAACACTGAAGCTTTCTTT. Amino acid sequence: CASSWDSQNTEAFF.

The chain employs TRBV4-3 and TRBJ1-4; D gene uncertain. CDR1 is LGHNA and CDR2 is YSLEER in the germline V gene. The CDR3 spans 16 residues. Between the trimmed V and J ends, which lost 4 bases and 3 bases, there was a span of 15 bases. The chain's CDR3 is CASSPSGRIPNEKLFF. The CDR3 DNA reads as TGCGCCAGCAGCCCAAGCGGTCGAATACCTAATGAAAAACTGTTTTTT.

This clone was recorded only once. The same CDR3 also results from other DNA sequences found in this sample. The V call is TRBV11-2, the J call TRBJ1-2; D is unresolved. From germline, CDR1 is SGHAT and CDR2 FQNNGV. The CDR3 is 12 residues long. Trimming took off 4 bases at V and 5 bases at J, with 8 bases between the two ends. The CDR3 sequence is CASSSTAYGYTF. CDR3 DNA: TGTGCCAGCAGCTCAACAGCTTATGGCTACACCTTC.